The clone carrying this T cell receptor (beta chain) was picked up a small number of times. The ends were cut back, 7 bases at V and 5 bases at J, with 17 bases in the middle. Germline loops: CDR1 MNHNS, CDR2 SASEGT. The CDR3 consists of 15 residues. MiXCR was run by TCRdb on the RT-PCR reads, yielding one entry per CDR3 protein. Here the sample spans about 680,000 distinct CDR3 sequences, more than 13% being singletons. This clonotype was sampled from a female donor in good health, serving as a healthy control. The chain uses TRBV6-1 and TRBJ2-2; D gene uncertain. Sequenced material: memory CD4+ T cells from blood. The DNA for the CDR3 is TGTGCCAGCACAACCGACGGCCTCTATACCGGGGAGCTGTTTTTT. The encoded protein is CASTTDGLYTGELFF.